This T cell receptor (beta chain) was found in a study of T cell repertoires in cytomegalovirus infection. At the level of the study: CMV epitopes that were recently identified and HLA-C-restricted were used alongside well-studied HLA-B-restricted ones. The public TCR beta signatures pointed to both CMV infection and matching HLA type. Points from the study as a whole: The ex vivo response was dominated by HLA-C-restricted CMV-specific TCR beta clonotypes. There were carriers of CMV plus the relevant HLA, and cumulative public TCR beta family frequency identified them.

TCRdb analysed the reads with MiXCR anew, one entry per CDR3 protein. The sample consists of roughly 220,000 distinct CDR3 sequences, about 40% of them appearing once. As to this clonotype: Antigen specificity is unknown.

The CDR3 has 14 residues. Trimming removed 2 bases from V and 3 bases from J, with 11 bases in between. CDR1 is MDHEN and CDR2 is SYDVKM in the germline V gene. The genes are TRBV28 and TRBJ2-7, with D possibly being TRBD1 (6 bases). Sequencing was performed on CD8+ T cells from cultured PBMCs, taken from culture after CMV antigen stimulation. This clonotype was sampled from a human donor in good health (CMV status not recorded). Some clones in this sample may be carry-over from other donors' samples. CDR3 residues: CASSLVSDSYEQYF. The CDR3 DNA reads TGTGCCAGCAGTTTAGTTTCGGACAGCTACGAGCAGTACTTC.